What follows is one T cell receptor (beta chain) and its context. CDR3 length: 13 amino acids. From germline, CDR1 is LGHNA and CDR2 YNFKEQ. V was pared by 10 bases and J by 7 bases, with 7 bases of the junction left unmatched. This record belongs to a study of blood T cells in healthy people across ages. Alongside a J-beta primer mix, a sample-barcoded 5' primer served in a second PCR lasting about 7 to 11 cycles. MiXCR, run by TCRdb on the 5' RACE reads, gives a single entry per CDR3 protein. The repertoire includes 800,000 to 1,300,000 distinct CDR3 sequences, under 30% of them detected once, and less than 0.85% sits in the top ten. Separately, the same data were catalogued under a study of T cells of mothers and their children.

The sequence was collected from a girl aged 2-10 years in good health. The genes are TRBV4-2 and TRBJ2-1; 10 bases line up with TRBD2. The source material was blood. The CDR3 DNA follows: TGTGCCACCGCTAGCGGGAGAGGAAATGAGCAGTTCTTC. This codes for CATASGRGNEQFF.